Described below is a single TCR beta chain sequence and its context. Its specificity is not known. The protocol was immunoSEQ multiplex PCR, while the TCRdb copy is restricted to in-frame clones and leaves out a portion. The table lists 65,000 to 100,000 clones, roughly 93% of them singletons. The ends were cut back, 5 bases at V and 5 bases at J, with 18 bases in the middle. The CDR3 contains 15 residues. The V gene's germline CDR1 is MDHEN and CDR2 SYDVKM. This specimen belongs to a study of cytomegalovirus exposure and HLA in healthy donors. Study results and limitations: Most TCRs appeared rarely, but some public TCRs recurred in many donors. The investigators catalogued 164 TCR beta chains as cytomegalovirus-associated.

The genes are TRBV28 and TRBJ2-5; D is possibly TRBD1 (6 bases). The TCR originated in a woman aged 30 to 39 in good health and CMV-seronegative. The specimen was PBMCs. CDR3 nucleotide sequence: TGTGCCAGCAGTCTGACCGGAGCAGGGGACGAGACCCAGTACTTC. Translated: CASSLTGAGDETQYF.